This T cell receptor beta chain was observed in a study of early T cells in non-severe SARS-CoV-2 infection. Looking at the study overall: Sequencing of unsorted whole blood was done on bulk RNA, leaving chains unpaired. Study-level points and caveats: Private and CD4 specificities were missed by VDJdb matching, skewed to anti-spike CD8.

Individually, cDNA molecules had unique molecular identifiers attached to them. TCRdb re-called the 5' RACE reads through MiXCR, storing one row per CDR3 protein. The table lists more than 20,000 distinct CDR3 sequences, about 4.4% of them singletons, with about 4.6% in the top ten. This clonotype was recorded many times. Its antigen remains unidentified. This CDR3 contains 15 residues. The junction had 12 bases not matched to a gene; V was cut back by 5 bases and J by 13 bases. CDR1 is SNHLY and CDR2 is FYNNEI in the germline V gene. The chain joins TRBV2 to TRBJ2-1, with 12 nucleotides matching TRBD2. This TCR came from an adult who was a healthcare worker with PCR-confirmed SARS-CoV-2 infection or an uninfected control (not recorded which). The sequencing sample was made of whole blood. In nucleotides, the CDR3 is TGTGCCAGCAGTCCATTCACTAGCGGGAGGCCTGCACAGTTCTTC. It yields the protein CASSPFTSGRPAQFF.